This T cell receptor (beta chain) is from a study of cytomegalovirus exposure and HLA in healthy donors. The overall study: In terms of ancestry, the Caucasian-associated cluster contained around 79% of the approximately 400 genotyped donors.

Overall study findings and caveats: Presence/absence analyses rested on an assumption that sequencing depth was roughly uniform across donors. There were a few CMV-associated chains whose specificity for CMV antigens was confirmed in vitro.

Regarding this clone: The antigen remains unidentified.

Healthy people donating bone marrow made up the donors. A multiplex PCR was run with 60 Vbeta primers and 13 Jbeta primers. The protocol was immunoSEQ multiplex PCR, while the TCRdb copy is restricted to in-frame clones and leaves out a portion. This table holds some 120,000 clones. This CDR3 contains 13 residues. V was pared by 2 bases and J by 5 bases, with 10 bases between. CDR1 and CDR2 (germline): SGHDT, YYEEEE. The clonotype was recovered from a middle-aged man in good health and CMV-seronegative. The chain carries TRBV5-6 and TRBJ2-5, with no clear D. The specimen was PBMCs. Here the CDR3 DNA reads TGTGCCAGCAGCTTCGCAGCGTGGGAGACCCAGTACTTC. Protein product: CASSFAAWETQYF.